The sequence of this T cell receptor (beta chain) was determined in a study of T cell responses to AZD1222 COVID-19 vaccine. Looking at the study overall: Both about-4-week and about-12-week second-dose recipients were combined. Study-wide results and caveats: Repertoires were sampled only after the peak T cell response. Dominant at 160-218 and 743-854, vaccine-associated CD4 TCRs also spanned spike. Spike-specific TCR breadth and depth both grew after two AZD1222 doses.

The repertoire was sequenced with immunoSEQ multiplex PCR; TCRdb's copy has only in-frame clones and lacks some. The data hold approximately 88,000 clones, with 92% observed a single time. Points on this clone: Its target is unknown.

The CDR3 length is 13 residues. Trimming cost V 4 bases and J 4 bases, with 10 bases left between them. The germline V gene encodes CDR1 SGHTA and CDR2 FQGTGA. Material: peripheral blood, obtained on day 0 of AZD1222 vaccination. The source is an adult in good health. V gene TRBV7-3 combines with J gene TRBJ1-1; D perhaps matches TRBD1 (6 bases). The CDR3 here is CASSSDSFTEAFF. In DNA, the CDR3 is TGTGCCAGCAGCTCGGACAGCTTCACTGAAGCTTTCTTT.